This T cell receptor (beta chain) was profiled in a study of Ad26.COV2.S vaccination and SARS-CoV-2 variants. Sample treatment: some 20 received Ad26.COV2.S at low or high dose, single or two shots; roughly 5 received placebo; per-sample allocation not given. Collection of samples fell on day 63 after the first vaccine or placebo injection. The assay was immunoSEQ multiplex PCR, and TCRdb's table has in-frame clones only and misses some. Found here are 300,000 to 350,000 clones, over 80% of them singletons; the top ten hold roughly 2%. The clonotype originates from a person between 18 and 59 years old who received the Ad26.COV2.S COVID-19 vaccine or a placebo. The starting material was peripheral blood, obtained in a trial of Ad26.COV2.S vaccine versus placebo.

Here the CDR3 DNA reads TGTGCCAGCACAGGGAGCGGGGGGGCCGGCTACAATGAGCAGTTCTTC. This sequence encodes CASTGSGGAGYNEQFF. This chain uses TRBV5-4 with TRBJ2-1; TRBD2 aligns across 10 bases. V lost 6 bases and J lost 3; bases outside the gene matches: 9. Looked up from germline, CDR1 is SGHNT and CDR2 is YYREEE (reference sequence). This CDR3 contains 16 residues. Supplemented by reference TRBV5-4 and TRBJ2-1, the full variable domain reads ETGVTQSPTHLIKTRGQQVTLRCSSQSGHNTVSWYQQALGQGPQFIFQYYREEENGRGNFPPRFSGLQFPNYSSELNVNALELDDSALYLCASTGSGGAGYNEQFFGPGTRLTVL.